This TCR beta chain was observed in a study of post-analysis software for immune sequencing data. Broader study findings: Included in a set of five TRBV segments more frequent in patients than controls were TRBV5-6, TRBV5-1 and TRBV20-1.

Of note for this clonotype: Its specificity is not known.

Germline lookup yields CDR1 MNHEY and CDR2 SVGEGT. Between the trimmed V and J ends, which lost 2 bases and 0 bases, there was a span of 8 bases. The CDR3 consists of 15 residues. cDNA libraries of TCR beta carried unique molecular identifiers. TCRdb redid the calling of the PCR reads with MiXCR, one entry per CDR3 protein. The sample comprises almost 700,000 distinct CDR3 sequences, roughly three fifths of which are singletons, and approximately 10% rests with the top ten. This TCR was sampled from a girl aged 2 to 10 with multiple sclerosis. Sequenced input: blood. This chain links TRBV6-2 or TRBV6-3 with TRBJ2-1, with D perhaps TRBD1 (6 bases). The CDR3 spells CASSYRDISYNEQFF. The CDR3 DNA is TGTGCCAGCAGTTACCGGGACATCTCCTACAATGAGCAGTTCTTC.